A single sample gave rise to the 16 T cell receptor beta chains below, sequenced in a study of CD8+CD57+ T cells in acquired aplastic anemia. TCR beta VDJ and CDR3 were profiled, and genomic DNA was the template. TCRdb analysed the reads with MiXCR anew, one entry per CDR3 protein. The table includes 130,000 or so distinct CDR3 sequences, 45% to 60% detected once. By flow cytometry, patients selected for sequencing had shown an expansion of CD8+CD57+ cells. Sample: sorted CD4+, CD8+, or CD8+CD57+ T cells (not recorded which) from PBMCs. These receptors were collected from a human donor with aplastic anemia.

This clonotype was detected ten times or more. V usage is TRBV12-3 or TRBV12-4 and J usage is TRBJ2-1; possibly TRBD1 or TRBD2 for D (5 bases each). CDR3 length: 14 residues. V was pared by 6 bases and J by 5 bases, with 14 bases between. CDR3 amino acids: CASRAGTHNNEQFF. For the CDR3, the DNA is TGTGCCAGCAGGGCCGGGACGCATAACAATGAGCAGTTCTTC.

J is TRBJ2-1 and V is TRBV20-1, with TRBD2 matching over 8 bases. V lost 3 bases and J lost 9; bases outside the gene matches: 7. The CDR3 sequence is 13 residues long. Germline loops: CDR1 DFQATT, CDR2 SNEGSKA (reference sequence). The CDR3 DNA reads as TGCAGTGCTAGGCCTAGCGGGTCTCTTGAGCAGTTCTTC. Protein product: CSARPSGSLEQFF.

This clonotype has a count of ten or more. J is TRBJ1-4 and V is TRBV19; possible D gene TRBD1, 5 bases. The V gene lost 4 bases and the J gene lost 8 bases, with 14 bases spanning the gap. CDR3 length equals 14 residues. CDR1 LNHDA and CDR2 SQIVND come from the germline V gene (reference sequence). CDR3 DNA: TGTGCCAGTAGTAGCGGGGCGAGTAACGAAAAACTGTTTTTT. This translates into CASSSGASNEKLFF.

This clonotype appeared a single time. The chain links TRBV9 to TRBJ2-7; D is unclear. CDR3 length equals 14 residues. The V end lost 0 bases, the J end lost 2 bases, and 9 bases lay between the germline ends. Germline CDR1 is SGDLS and CDR2 is YYNGEE. The CDR3 here is CASSVGRTTYEQYF. The CDR3 DNA reads as TGTGCCAGCAGCGTAGGCAGGACCACCTACGAGCAGTACTTC. The full variable domain, completed using reference TRBV9 and TRBJ2-7, is DSGVTQTPKHLITATGQRVTLRCSPRSGDLSVYWYQQSLDQGLQFLIQYYNGEERAKGNILERFSAQQFPDLHSELNLSSLELGDSALYFCASSVGRTTYEQYFGPGTRLTVT.

This clonotype has a count of ten or more. The V call is TRBV9, the J call TRBJ2-1; D might be TRBD2 (7 bases). V lost 2 bases, J lost 13 bases, and 10 bases lay in between. The length of the CDR3 is 11 residues. Germline lookup yields CDR1 SGDLS and CDR2 YYNGEE. DNA of the CDR3: TGTGCCAGCAGCGTTGGGGGGGCCCAGTTCTTC. Its protein is CASSVGGAQFF.

The V gene is TRBV24-1, the J gene TRBJ2-3; unclear D gene. Germline CDR1 KGHDR, CDR2 SFDVKD. V was shortened by 1 base and J by 1 base, with 8 bases between the two germline ends. The CDR3 has 15 amino acids. The CDR3 is CATSDFARGTDTQYF. CDR3 nucleotides: TGTGCCACCAGTGATTTCGCCAGAGGCACAGATACGCAGTATTTT.

The gene calls are TRBV2 and TRBJ1-2, with D tentatively TRBD1 (5 bases). V lost 5 bases to trimming and J lost 0 bases, with 13 bases between them. Germline V lookup: CDR1 SNHLY, CDR2 FYNNEI. This CDR3 spans 15 amino acids. This CDR3 reads CASSYPGRTNYGYTF. The DNA of the CDR3 is TGTGCCAGCAGTTATCCGGGACGGACTAACTATGGCTACACCTTC.

The CDR3 loop is CSVGRDATGGGTEAFF. CDR3 DNA: TGCAGCGTTGGGAGGGACGCGACAGGGGGGGGGACTGAAGCTTTCTTT. The chain uses TRBV29-1 and TRBJ1-1; 9 nucleotides match TRBD1. The ends lost 4 bases at V and 5 bases at J; junction bases unmatched: 14. CDR3 size: 16 residues. Germline V gene sequence: CDR1 SQVTM, CDR2 ANQGSEA.

The chain carries TRBV10-3 and TRBJ2-3; a possible D gene is TRBD2 (6 bases). Germline V CDR1 and CDR2: ENHRY, SYGVKD. V lost 2 bases and J 5 bases, leaving 11 bases between the germline ends. CDR3 size: 14 residues. The CDR3 loop is CAISEASDGDTQYF. The CDR3 nucleotides are TGTGCCATCAGTGAGGCTAGCGATGGAGATACGCAGTATTTT.

The count of this clonotype is one. The chain employs TRBV24-1 and TRBJ1-2, with TRBD1 matching over 8 bases. Unmatched junction bases numbered 2, after V lost 3 bases and J lost 3 bases. The germline V gene encodes CDR1 KGHDR and CDR2 SFDVKD. The CDR3 contains 14 residues. Here the CDR3 DNA reads TGTGCCACCAGTGATCCGGGACAGGACTATGGCTACACCTTC. This encodes CATSDPGQDYGYTF.

V and J are TRBV19 and TRBJ1-6; TRBD1 matches at 7 bases. Germline trimming cut 6 bases from V and 8 bases from J; bases unmatched to any gene: 7. CDR1 and CDR2 (germline): LNHDA, SQIVND (reference sequence). This CDR3 spans 14 amino acids. The CDR3 DNA sequence: TGTGCCAGTAGCCCGGGACAGCGCGATTCACCCCTCCACTTT. Translating it yields CASSPGQRDSPLHF.

This clonotype was detected many times. The CDR3 spells CASSLSEGFGNTIYF. The DNA of the CDR3 is TGTGCCAGCAGCTTAAGTGAGGGGTTTGGAAACACCATATATTTT. V usage is TRBV7-3 and J usage is TRBJ1-3, with D possibly matching TRBD1 (5 bases). The germline V and J ends were trimmed by 1 base and 3 bases, with 10 bases remaining between them. The CDR3 totals 15 residues. Germline V lookup: CDR1 SGHTA, CDR2 FQGTGA.

The V gene is TRBV29-1, the J gene TRBJ2-2; TRBD1 matches at 7 bases. The CDR3 spans 14 residues. V gave up 7 bases and J gave up 7 bases; unmatched junction bases: 12. Germline CDR1 SQVTM, CDR2 ANQGSEA. As DNA, the CDR3 is TGCAGCGCTACAACGGGACAGTTGGTCGGGGAGCTGTTTTTT. Residues: CSATTGQLVGELFF.

The V and J genes are TRBV10-3 and TRBJ2-3; 7 positions agree with TRBD2. Losses at the gene ends were 6 bases for V and 4 bases for J; bases not matched to a gene: 7. The CDR3 is made up of 14 amino acids. CDR1 is ENHRY, CDR2 SYGVKD, per germline. The CDR3 DNA sequence: TGTGCCATCAGGGCCGGACTAGGCGCAGATACGCAGTATTTT. Translating it yields CAIRAGLGADTQYF.

This clonotype has only one observation. This chain joins TRBV10-2 and TRBJ1-4, with 8 bases fitting TRBD1. Trimming cost V 8 bases and J 6 bases; bases outside gene matches: 8. CDR3 size: 14 residues. Germline V lookup: CDR1 WSHSY, CDR2 SAAADI. The CDR3 DNA is TGCGCCAGCTTACTAACAGGGGGTGATGAAAAACTGTTTTTT. This translates into CASLLTGGDEKLFF.

This clonotype was found a few times. V and J are TRBV12-3 or TRBV12-4 and TRBJ2-3; 11 bases match TRBD2. The CDR3 consists of 13 residues. Trimming cost V 6 bases and J 15 bases; bases outside gene matches: 11. The CDR3 here is CASSPNSGGENYF. The CDR3 DNA reads as TGTGCCAGCAGCCCTAATAGCGGGGGGGAAAACTATTTT.